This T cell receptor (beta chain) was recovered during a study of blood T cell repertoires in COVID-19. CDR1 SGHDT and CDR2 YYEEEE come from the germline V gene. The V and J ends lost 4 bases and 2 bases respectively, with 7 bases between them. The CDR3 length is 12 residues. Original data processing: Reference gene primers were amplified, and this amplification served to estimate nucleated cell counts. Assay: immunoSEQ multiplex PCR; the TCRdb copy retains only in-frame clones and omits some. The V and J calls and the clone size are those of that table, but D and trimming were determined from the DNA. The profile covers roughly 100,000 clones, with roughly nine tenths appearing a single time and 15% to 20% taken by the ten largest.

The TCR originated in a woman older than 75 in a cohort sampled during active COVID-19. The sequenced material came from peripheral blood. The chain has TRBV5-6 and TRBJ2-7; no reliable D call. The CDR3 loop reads CASSRRAYEQYF. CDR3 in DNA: TGTGCCAGCAGCCGCCGGGCCTACGAGCAGTACTTC.